The source of this T cell receptor beta chain is a study of T cells after yellow fever vaccination. The CDR3 contains 15 residues. V was trimmed by 0 bases and J by 0 bases, leaving 7 bases between them. The germline gives CDR1 SGDLS, CDR2 YYNGEE. This clonotype turned up a few times. TCRdb re-derived calls from the 5' RACE reads in MiXCR, one entry per CDR3 protein. The data show some 420,000 distinct CDR3 sequences, with around 20% seen just once and about 18% held by the top ten. The sample was PBMCs, taken before the yellow fever booster vaccination. The source of this sequence is a man younger than 35 who received the YFV17D yellow fever vaccine. The chain joins TRBV9 to TRBJ1-3; no clear D gene. CDR3 residues: CASSVDGASGNTIYF. CDR3 bases: TGTGCCAGCAGCGTAGACGGCGCCTCTGGAAACACCATATATTTT.